This section outlines one T cell receptor beta chain sequence together with its context. This entry belongs to a study of blood T cell repertoires in COVID-19. Study overall: COVID-19 samples, acute and convalescent, were from the United States, Italy and Spain. T cells, B-cell-depleted T cells, or PBMCs supplied cDNA or gDNA.

Trimming removed 3 bases from V and 8 bases from J, with 13 bases in between. The germline CDR1 and CDR2 sequences are SQVTM and ANQGSEA. The CDR3 contains 13 residues. Source study methods: Reference gene primer amplification gave estimated nucleated cell counts. The protocol was immunoSEQ multiplex PCR, while the TCRdb copy is restricted to in-frame clones and leaves out a portion. V and J calls and clone size follow that table, whereas D and trimming were derived from the DNA. The sample consists of around 200,000 clones, less than 90% of them appearing once. The sequence derives from a woman between 45 and 60 years old with acute or convalescent COVID-19. The sequencing sample was made of peripheral blood. The chain joins TRBV29-1 to TRBJ1-4, with D possibly being TRBD1 (5 bases). The DNA of the CDR3 is TGCAGCGTTGATGGGCAGGGCGTAGAAAAACTGTTTTTT. Its protein product is CSVDGQGVEKLFF.